This entry lists 7 T cell receptor beta chains sequenced from one sample in a study of blood T cell repertoires in COVID-19. Using immunoSEQ multiplex PCR, the repertoire was profiled, and TCRdb retains in-frame clones only, with some absent. The repertoire includes roughly 110,000 clones, about three quarters of them detected once, and roughly 6.2% sits in the top ten. Sample: peripheral blood. The receptors were sampled from a man older than 75 with COVID-19, enrolled during active disease.

The rearrangement joins TRBV7-9 to TRBJ1-5; 8 nucleotides line up with TRBD1. Per germline, CDR1 SEHNR and CDR2 FQNEAQ (reference sequence). The trim removed 5 bases at V and 0 bases at J, leaving 3 bases unmatched. This CDR3 spans 15 amino acids. The CDR3 nucleotides are TGTGCCAGCAGCCCAGGGGGCTTTAGCAATCAGCCCCAGCATTTT. As protein: CASSPGGFSNQPQHF.

This clone was seen only a few times. This chain links TRBV6-5 with TRBJ2-3; D might be TRBD2 (7 bases). Germline CDR1 MNHEY, CDR2 SVGAGI. Trimming shortened V by 6 bases and J by 4 bases, and 14 bases separated the two germline ends. The CDR3 is 14 amino acids. The CDR3 DNA sequence: TGTGCCAGCAGACCCGGGGAGGGGGCAGATACGCAGTATTTT. This sequence encodes CASRPGEGADTQYF.

This chain links TRBV18 with TRBJ2-1, with a weak D call TRBD1 (5 bases). Trimming left V 1 base short and J 6 bases short, with 16 bases between. The germline gives CDR1 KGHSH, CDR2 LQKENI. This CDR3 is 16 amino acids long. CDR3 in DNA: TGTGCCAGCTCACCACGTTCAGGGAAATATGGCAATGAGCAGTTCTTC. It translates to CASSPRSGKYGNEQFF.

J is TRBJ2-7 and V is TRBV28, with a possible D match to TRBD2 (6 bases). The V and J ends lost 1 base and 4 bases respectively, with 14 bases between them. The CDR3 spans 15 residues. Germline V gene data show CDR1 as MDHEN and CDR2 as SYDVKM. The CDR3 loop reads CASSLLPVGGYEQYF. CDR3 in DNA: TGTGCCAGCAGTTTATTGCCAGTTGGAGGGTACGAGCAGTACTTC.

The CDR3 region is CASSEGPGNPQHF. DNA for the CDR3: TGTGCCAGCAGTGAAGGACCAGGGAACCCCCAGCATTTT. The V call is TRBV2, the J call TRBJ1-5; D may be TRBD1 (5 bases). The CDR3 is 13 amino acids. The V gene lost 1 base and the J gene lost 10 bases, with 11 bases spanning the gap. Germline assignment: CDR1 SNHLY and CDR2 FYNNEI.

The chain carries TRBV5-6 and TRBJ2-3; TRBD2 matches at 10 bases. Unmatched junction bases numbered 14, after V lost 4 bases and J lost 3 bases. The length of the CDR3 is 18 residues. CDR1 is SGHDT, CDR2 YYEEEE, per germline. The chain's CDR3 is CASSPFHGEREGTDTQYF. As DNA, the CDR3 is TGTGCCAGCAGCCCTTTTCATGGGGAGCGGGAGGGTACAGATACGCAGTATTTT.

The chain couples TRBV6-5 to TRBJ1-1, with 7 bases aligning to TRBD1. The CDR3 has 15 amino acids. J lost 5 bases, V lost 0 bases, and 6 bases had no gene match. Germline V CDR1 and CDR2: MNHEY, SVGAGI. The CDR3 is CASSYSAYRGTEAFF. The CDR3 DNA reads TGTGCCAGCAGTTACTCGGCCTACAGGGGAACTGAAGCTTTCTTT.